A selection of T cell receptor beta chains follows, all from one sample in a study of beta chain features in type 1 diabetes. Profiled with immunoSEQ multiplex PCR; TCRdb holds only in-frame clones, not every one. The data contain approximately 40,000 clones, around 50% of them seen just once; the ten biggest clones take up more than 0.2%. The material sequenced was stem cell memory CD4+ T cells from blood. The receptors originated from a woman in her thirties in good health. Both conserved end residues are part of each CDR3. The D gene is left open where the match is weak. Expanded clones get a size class; other rows say once, few or many, or leave the size out.

>NA|TRBD1|TRBJ1-4|13|TRBV2
TGTGCCAGCATTAAAGGACAGGGAGAAAAACTGTTTTTT
CASIKGQGEKLFF
>NA|TRBD2|TRBJ2-7|16|TRBV7-2
TGTGCCAGCAGCCTTAGACGGACTAGCGGGGGTTACGAGCAGTACTTC
CASSLRRTSGGYEQYF
>few|TRBD2|TRBJ2-3|14|TRBV30
TGTGCCTCCGAGATGGTAGCGGGGGCAGATACGCAGTATTTT
CASEMVAGADTQYF
>NA|NA|TRBJ1-1|15|TRBV7-2
TGTGCCAGCAGCTTAGCGTCCGTGGCAGACAGTGAAGCTTTCTTT
CASSLASVADSEAFF
>few|TRBD2|TRBJ2-1|16|TRBV15
TGTGCCACCAGCACTGGGACTTTCGGGGGGGGCAATGAGCAGTTCTTC
CATSTGTFGGGNEQFF
>few|TRBD1|TRBJ2-7|15|TRBV7-2
TGTGCCAGCAGCTTAATGGGGACAGGGGAGTTCGAGCAGTACTTC
CASSLMGTGEFEQYF
>few|NA|TRBJ2-2|14|TRBV19
TGTGCCAGTAGTATTTCGGTAAACACCGGGGAGCTGTTTTTT
CASSISVNTGELFF
>once|NA|TRBJ1-4|15|TRBV4-3
TGCGCCAGCAGCCAACTGGTAGGGTCCGAGGGAAAACTGTTTTTT
CASSQLVGSEGKLFF
>NA|NA|TRBJ2-3|15|TRBV18
TGTGCCAGCTCACAACAGGACAGCCGCACAGATACGCAGTATTTT
CASSQQDSRTDTQYF
>NA|TRBD1|TRBJ2-4|15|TRBV7-3
TGTGCCAGCAGCGAGGGACAGGGGTTTAAAAACATTCAGTACTTC
CASSEGQGFKNIQYF
>NA|NA|TRBJ1-5|15|TRBV6-5
TGTGCCAGCCGAAACGGGGGTCGGAGCAATCAGCCCCAGCATTTT
CASRNGGRSNQPQHF
>few|NA|TRBJ2-3|15|TRBV19
TGTGCCAGTAGTCCCGGCGAGGGCAGCACAGATACGCAGTATTTT
CASSPGEGSTDTQYF
>NA|NA|TRBJ2-7|13|TRBV6-5
TGTGCCAGCAGGGAGGACGTCTCCTACGAGCAGTACTTC
CASREDVSYEQYF
>NA|NA|TRBJ2-5|13|TRBV30
TGTGCCTGGAGCACAGGCATGGGGGAGACCCAGTACTTC
CAWSTGMGETQYF
>NA|TRBD2|TRBJ2-1|15|TRBV5-5
TGTGCCAGCACCTTTCTAGCGGGCTCCTACAATGAGCAGTTCTTC
CASTFLAGSYNEQFF
>few|NA|TRBJ2-7|11|TRBV27
TGTGCCAGCAGTTCCCTCTACGAGCAGTACTTC
CASSSLYEQYF
>NA|TRBD1|TRBJ2-1|16|TRBV7-6
TGTGCCAGCAGCTTAGCCAACAGGGGGCTTTTAAATGAGCAGTTCTTC
CASSLANRGLLNEQFF
>NA|TRBD2|TRBJ2-5|11|TRBV6-6
TGTGCCAGCCAAGCGGGGAAGACCCAGTACTTC
CASQAGKTQYF
>NA|TRBD2|TRBJ2-3|17|TRBV11-1
TGTGCCAGCAGCCAGGGACCAGCGGGAGGCCCCCCAGATACGCAGTATTTT
CASSQGPAGGPPDTQYF
>few|NA|TRBJ2-3|15|TRBV29-1
TGCAGCGTTGAATCGGGGTCCGTGGACACAGATACGCAGTATTTT
CSVESGSVDTDTQYF
>once|NA|TRBJ2-3|11|TRBV5-4
TGTGCCAGCAGCTTGCTAGACGCGCAGTATTTT
CASSLLDAQYF
>NA|NA|TRBJ2-1|17|TRBV23-1
TGCGCCAGCAATACGGACGGGAAAGGGTGTTTGTACAATGAGCAGTTCTTC
CASNTDGKGCLYNEQFF
>few|NA|TRBJ2-4|17|TRBV5-6
TGTGCCAGCAGCTTGCTAGGGGGGGCGAGGGCCAAAAACATTCAGTACTTC
CASSLLGGARAKNIQYF
>NA|TRBD1|TRBJ2-2|17|TRBV28
TGTGCCAGCAGTTCAATTCCGGGGACAGGTTACTCCGGGGAGCTGTTTTTT
CASSSIPGTGYSGELFF
>NA|NA|TRBJ2-2|16|TRBV9
TGTGCCAGCAGCTATCCCGGGACTGCGAACACCGGGGAGCTGTTTTTT
CASSYPGTANTGELFF
>NA|NA|TRBJ2-5|13|TRBV5-4
TGCGCCAGCAGCCAAGTTCTAGCCGAGACCCAGTACTTC
CASSQVLAETQYF
>few|NA|TRBJ2-2|15|TRBV5-1
TGCGCCAGCAGCTTGGGGTTTGATCGAGGCGGGGAGCTGTTTTTT
CASSLGFDRGGELFF
>few|TRBD2|TRBJ2-1|19|TRBV6-1
TGTGCCAGCAGTGAAATAGGACGGAAGACTAGCGGGAAGTACAATGAGCAGTTCTTC
CASSEIGRKTSGKYNEQFF
>few|NA|TRBJ1-5|11|TRBV20-1
TGCAGTGCTCCAATCAGAACCAACCAGCATTTT
CSAPIRTNQHF
>NA|TRBD2|TRBJ2-2|17|TRBV30
TGTGCCTGGAGTGTGCAAGCGGGAGGGTCGTACACCGGGGAGCTGCTTTTT
CAWSVQAGGSYTGELLF
>NA|NA|TRBJ1-5|15|TRBV15
TGTGCCACCAGCCTGGACACAGTGTTAAGTCGTCCCCAGCATTTT
CATSLDTVLSRPQHF
>NA|NA|TRBJ2-7|13|TRBV15
TGTGCCACCAGCAGAGATAGGGGGTCCGAGCAGTACTTC
CATSRDRGSEQYF
>few|TRBD1|TRBJ2-3|15|TRBV7-9
TGTGCCAGCAGCTTAGAAGGGGGCGTCCCAGATACGCAGTATTTT
CASSLEGGVPDTQYF
>NA|TRBD1|TRBJ1-4|15|TRBV10-3
TGTGCCATCAGCGAGGGACAGGGGACTAATGAAAAACTGTTTTTT
CAISEGQGTNEKLFF
>NA|NA|TRBJ1-1|14|TRBV28
TGTGCCAGCAGGAGTCCGGAGCTGAACACTGAAGCTTTCTTT
CASRSPELNTEAFF
>NA|TRBD1|TRBJ2-4|14|TRBV2
TGTGCCAGCAAGGACAGGGGAGGGGAAAACATTCAGTACTTC
CASKDRGGENIQYF
>NA|TRBD1|TRBJ1-4|14|TRBV7-9
TGTGCCAGCAGCCCGGACAGGGGGAATGAAAAACTGTTTTTT
CASSPDRGNEKLFF
>NA|NA|TRBJ2-5|14|TRBV2
TGTGCCAGCAGTGACGCTCGGGTGGCGGAGACCCAGTACTTC
CASSDARVAETQYF
>NA|NA|TRBJ1-1|14|TRBV18
TGTGCCAGCTCAGCCCAAAGGAGGAACACTGAAGCTTTCTTT
CASSAQRRNTEAFF
>NA|NA|TRBJ2-7|13|TRBV4-3
TGCGCCAGCAGCCAGGAGGGGGGGTTCGAGCAGTACTTC
CASSQEGGFEQYF
>few|TRBD1|TRBJ2-2|16|TRBV7-9
TGTACCATAGACCCAACGGGACAGGGTGTGACCGGGGAGCTGTTTTTT
CTIDPTGQGVTGELFF
>NA|TRBD1|TRBJ2-3|15|TRBV5-1
TGCGCCAGCAGCTTGGACCGACAGGGGCCAGATACGCAGTATTTT
CASSLDRQGPDTQYF
>few|TRBD1|TRBJ2-1|14|TRBV5-1
TGCGCCAGCAGCCCGGACAGGGGGCATCATGAGCAGTTCTTC
CASSPDRGHHEQFF
>NA|TRBD1|TRBJ2-5|14|TRBV5-1
TGCGCCAGCAGCCCGGGACAGGTCCAAGAGACCCAGTACTTC
CASSPGQVQETQYF
>NA|NA|TRBJ1-1|13|TRBV29-1
TGCAGCGTTGCAGGCACAGGCCGGACTGAAGCTTTCTTT
CSVAGTGRTEAFF
>NA|NA|TRBJ2-2|15|TRBV5-1
TGCGCCAGCAGCCCCGCAGGGGTCCTCACCGGGGAGCTGTTTTTT
CASSPAGVLTGELFF
>few|NA|TRBJ2-7|17|TRBV7-9
TGTGCCAGCAGCTTAGACTTAAGCGGCCGAAGCTCCTACGAGCAGTACTTC
CASSLDLSGRSSYEQYF
>NA|NA|TRBJ2-1|13|TRBV27
TGTGCCAGCATTGGCGGGAAAGTAAATGAGCAGTTCTTC
CASIGGKVNEQFF
>NA|TRBD1|TRBJ1-1|12|TRBV29-1
TGCAGCGAGAGCAGGGGGCTCACTGAAGCTTTCTTT
CSESRGLTEAFF
>few|TRBD1|TRBJ1-5|19|TRBV4-3
TGCGCCAGCAGCTATCTGATCCCGGGACAGGGGATAAGCAATCAGCCCCAGCATTTT
CASSYLIPGQGISNQPQHF
>NA|NA|TRBJ1-1|17|TRBV7-8
TGTGCCAGCAGCTTGATGAGGGTGAGGTCTAGTAGGACTGAAGCTTTCTTT
CASSLMRVRSSRTEAFF
>few|TRBD2|TRBJ2-7|15|TRBV5-4
TGTGCCAGCAGCAGTTCTAGCGGGAGCTCCTACGAGCAGTACTTC
CASSSSSGSSYEQYF
>few|TRBD1|TRBJ1-1|12|TRBV25-1
TGTGCCAGCAGTCCGGGACAGTCTGAAGCTTTCTTT
CASSPGQSEAFF
>NA|NA|TRBJ1-5|13|TRBV28
TGTGCCAGCTACAGGGTGGGTGTTCAGCCCCAGCATTTT
CASYRVGVQPQHF
>few|NA|TRBJ2-3|13|TRBV4-3
TGCGCCAGCAGCCAAGAGGAGGGGCATACGCAGTATTTT
CASSQEEGHTQYF
>medium-sized|NA|TRBJ2-1|19|TRBV13
TGTGCCAGCAGCTTGGTCCCCAAGGGGGGGGGAGGGACCTACAATGAGCAGTTCTTC
CASSLVPKGGGGTYNEQFF